These 19 T cell receptor beta chains share one sample of origin, sequenced in a study of T-cell memory formation after mild COVID-19. TCRdb called the 5' RACE reads again in MiXCR, with one record for every CDR3 protein. Among hundreds of thousands of distinct CDR3 sequences listed, around 21% were seen once. The sample taken for sequencing was PBMCs or a T cell subset sorted from them (not recorded which). The source of these receptors is an adult woman who had mild COVID-19 (a few samples of this study predate the infection). Cell type and time point are not known.

V is TRBV19 and J is TRBJ2-7; maybe TRBD2 (5 bases). Germline CDR1 reads LNHDA; CDR2 reads SQIVND (reference sequence). V was trimmed by 1 base and J by 2 bases, leaving 12 bases between them. The length of the CDR3 is 15 residues. DNA for the CDR3: TGTGCCAGTAGTATAGCGGGATCCGACCCCTACGAGCAGTACTTC. Its translation: CASSIAGSDPYEQYF.

The chain joins TRBV9 to TRBJ2-2, with D tentatively TRBD2 (6 bases). V was trimmed by 2 bases and J by 4 bases, leaving 12 bases between them. The CDR3 sequence is 15 residues long. Germline V gene sequence: CDR1 SGDLS, CDR2 YYNGEE. CDR3 sequence (DNA): TGTGCCAGCAGCGTCGGGACTGATCTCACCGGGGAGCTGTTTTTT. It is translated as CASSVGTDLTGELFF.

This clonotype was found a few times. The CDR3 protein is CASNGGGTEAFF. CDR3 nucleotide sequence: TGCGCCAGTAATGGGGGAGGGACTGAAGCTTTCTTT. This sequence joins TRBV5-1 and TRBJ1-1; a weak D match, TRBD1 (5 bases). The V gene lost 8 bases and the J gene lost 5 bases, with 13 bases spanning the gap. The CDR3 runs to 12 residues. CDR1 is SGHRS and CDR2 is YFSETQ in the germline V gene.

This clonotype has a single count. The V gene is TRBV6-5, the J gene TRBJ1-2; a possible D gene is TRBD1 (5 bases). CDR3 length equals 14 residues. Germline loops: CDR1 MNHEY, CDR2 SVGAGI. Trimming cost V 0 bases and J 8 bases, with 13 bases left between them. The CDR3 region is CASSYSSGLGGYTF. For the CDR3, the DNA is TGTGCCAGCAGTTACTCATCGGGACTCGGCGGCTACACCTTC.

This clonotype turned up a few times. The chain employs TRBV4-1 and TRBJ1-6, with 8 nucleotides matching TRBD1. The CDR3 has 15 amino acids. Germline assignment: CDR1 MGHRA and CDR2 YSYEKL. J lost 7 bases, V lost 4 bases, and 6 bases had no gene match. This CDR3 reads CASSLRQGRNSPLHF. The DNA for the CDR3 is TGCGCCAGCAGCCTACGACAGGGGCGGAATTCACCCCTCCACTTT.

The V call is TRBV9, the J call TRBJ1-3, with 7 bases that match TRBD1. CDR3 length equals 15 residues. Germline assignment: CDR1 SGDLS and CDR2 YYNGEE. The V gene end was trimmed by 1 base and the J gene end by 0 bases; junction bases not matched to a gene: 1. This chain's CDR3 is CASSVRQGSGNTIYF. CDR3 coding DNA: TGTGCCAGCAGCGTAAGACAGGGCTCTGGAAACACCATATATTTT. Full variable domain (missing parts from reference TRBV9 and TRBJ1-3): DSGVTQTPKHLITATGQRVTLRCSPRSGDLSVYWYQQSLDQGLQFLIQYYNGEERAKGNILERFSAQQFPDLHSELNLSSLELGDSALYFCASSVRQGSGNTIYFGEGSWLTVV.

The V gene is TRBV29-1, the J gene TRBJ2-7; tentative D call: TRBD1 (6 bases). Looked up from germline, CDR1 is SQVTM and CDR2 is ANQGSEA. The CDR3 extends over 14 amino acids. Trimming removed 3 bases at V and 1 base at J, with 13 bases between. The CDR3 DNA is TGCAGCGTTGAGGCCTCGGACAGTTCCTACGAGCAGTACTTC. It specifies CSVEASDSSYEQYF.

The chain has TRBV27 and TRBJ1-1; the D gene is possibly TRBD1 (5 bases). The germline V gene has CDR1 MNHEY and CDR2 SMNVEV (reference sequence). CDR3 length equals 16 residues. Trimming shortened V by 4 bases and J by 0 bases, and 15 bases separated the two germline ends. The CDR3 coding sequence is TGTGCCAGCAGTTCATACATACAGGCTTTGAACACTGAAGCTTTCTTT. This codes for CASSSYIQALNTEAFF.

This clonotype was counted only a few times. This chain joins TRBV24-1 and TRBJ2-3, with 14 bases that match TRBD2. Trimming cost V 3 bases and J 8 bases; bases outside gene matches: 18. The germline V gene encodes CDR1 KGHDR and CDR2 SFDVKD. The CDR3 has 20 amino acids. DNA for the CDR3: TGTGCCACCAGTGATGAGGGACTAGCGGGAGCCTCGAACGTATTCGGTACGCAGTATTTT. Translating it yields CATSDEGLAGASNVFGTQYF.

V is TRBV7-2 and J is TRBJ1-2; TRBD1 matches at 7 bases. This CDR3 is built from 14 residues. The V segment lost 3 bases and the J segment 4 bases; nucleotides outside the gene matches: 5. Per the germline V gene, CDR1 is SGHTA and CDR2 is FQGNSA. The CDR3, as DNA: TGTGCCAGCAGCTTCACCAGGGGGGGCTATGGCTACACCTTC. Residues: CASSFTRGGYGYTF.

This clonotype was observed a handful of times. This chain joins TRBV20-1 and TRBJ1-1; 10 bases line up with TRBD1. The CDR3 length is 11 residues. The germline CDR1 and CDR2 sequences are DFQATT and SNEGSKA (reference sequence). The CDR3 nucleotides read TGCAGGGGGGACAGGGGCACTGAAGCTTTCTTT. It codes for CRGDRGTEAFF.

The sample holds a few counts of this clonotype. The rearrangement uses TRBV29-1 and TRBJ2-7, with TRBD2 as a possible D gene (6 bases). The CDR3 extends over 18 amino acids. CDR1 SQVTM and CDR2 ANQGSEA come from the germline V gene. Trimming stripped 0 bases from V and 0 bases from J, with 21 bases between. CDR3 coding DNA: TGCAGCGTTGAAGACCCGAAGGGGACCGGGAGCGACTCCTACGAGCAGTACTTC. Translating gives CSVEDPKGTGSDSYEQYF.

This clonotype was observed a few times. J is TRBJ1-1 and V is TRBV5-1; 8 bases are shared with TRBD1. Germline V gene sequence: CDR1 SGHRS, CDR2 YFSETQ. J lost 4 bases, V lost 0 bases, and 8 bases had no gene match. The CDR3 extends over 16 amino acids. The CDR3 coding sequence is TGCGCCAGCAGCTTGGGACCCGGACAGGGAGGCACTGAAGCTTTCTTT. It yields the protein CASSLGPGQGGTEAFF.

The chain is built from TRBV27 and TRBJ1-2; D uncertain. Germline V lookup: CDR1 MNHEY, CDR2 SMNVEV (reference sequence). V lost 3 bases to trimming and J lost 3 bases, with 8 bases between them. The CDR3 runs to 13 residues. CDR3 loop: CASSFSQDYGYTF. DNA for the CDR3: TGTGCCAGCAGTTTTTCCCAGGACTATGGCTACACCTTC.

In its sample, this clonotype was seen many times. This chain links TRBV7-9 with TRBJ2-3, with TRBD2 identical over 9 bases. V lost 2 bases, J lost 0 bases, and 3 bases stayed unmatched. The CDR3 length is 16 residues. Germline V gene lookup returns CDR1 SEHNR and CDR2 FQNEAQ (reference sequence). CDR3 residues: CASSLRTSASTDTQYF. CDR3 nucleotide sequence: TGTGCCAGCAGCTTAAGGACTAGCGCTAGCACAGATACGCAGTATTTT.

A few counts support this clonotype. V and J are TRBV4-1 and TRBJ1-1, with 7 bases matching TRBD1. Germline trimming cut 4 bases from V and 0 bases from J; bases unmatched to any gene: 5. The CDR3 runs 15 residues. Germline values: CDR1 MGHRA, CDR2 YSYEKL. CDR3 in amino acids: CASSLTTGLNTEAFF. CDR3 coding DNA: TGCGCCAGCAGCCTCACGACAGGGCTGAACACTGAAGCTTTCTTT.

This chain connects TRBV24-1 to TRBJ2-3; D is unresolved. Germline-derived CDR1 and CDR2 are KGHDR and SFDVKD. The CDR3 is 13 residues long. Trimming shortened V by 1 base and J by 2 bases, and 3 bases separated the two germline ends. CDR3 DNA: TGTGCCACCAGTGATTTAAACACAGATACGCAGTATTTT. This sequence encodes CATSDLNTDTQYF.

This clonotype came up a few times. This chain connects TRBV7-2 to TRBJ2-3; TRBD2 agrees at 13 bases. This CDR3 has 18 amino acids. The V and J ends lost 4 bases and 1 base, in that order; junction bases with no gene match: 8. CDR1 and CDR2 from the germline V gene are SGHTA and FQGNSA. In DNA, the CDR3 is TGTGCCAGCAGCTCTTCGCCGGGACTAGCGGGGCGCACAGATACGCAGTATTTT. Translating it yields CASSSSPGLAGRTDTQYF.

This clonotype was recorded a few times. V and J are TRBV3-1 and TRBJ2-5; the D gene could be TRBD1 or TRBD2 (5 bases each). V gave up 4 bases and J gave up 3 bases, with 15 bases separating them. Germline CDR1 is LGHDT and CDR2 is YNNKEL (reference sequence). The CDR3 runs 15 residues. CDR3 protein: CASSRNFRDEETQYF. As DNA, the CDR3 is TGTGCCAGCAGCCGCAACTTTAGGGACGAAGAGACCCAGTACTTC.